This T cell receptor beta chain was captured in a study of molecular identifiers for immune sequencing clone quantification. Findings and limits, study-wide: Over 98% of effector molecules, yet under 1% of naive-cell molecules, were held by clones above 20 RNA copies.

V lost 0 bases and J lost 2, with 6 bases in between. The CDR3 is 14 amino acids. Germline lookup yields CDR1 MGHRA and CDR2 YSYEKL. Researchers sorted naive CD8 T cells as cells that were CD8+CD4-CCR7+CD45RA+. Only a few counts were recorded for this clonotype. The antigen remains undetermined. From the PCR reads, TCRdb called clonotypes with MiXCR, one entry per CDR3 protein. The sample carries 400,000 to 600,000 distinct CDR3 sequences, 25% recorded once. Sequencing input: naive CD8+ T cells from blood, with Jurkat cell RNA spiked in. As to subset: FACS-sorted CD8+CD4-CCR7+CD45RA+ naive T cells. The rearrangement uses TRBV4-1 and TRBJ2-3; D uncertain. This clonotype was obtained from a human donor in good health. Some libraries in this study had Jurkat cell RNA spiked in. The CDR3 spells CASSQDGPTDTQYF. DNA for the CDR3: TGCGCCAGCAGCCAAGACGGGCCCACAGATACGCAGTATTTT.